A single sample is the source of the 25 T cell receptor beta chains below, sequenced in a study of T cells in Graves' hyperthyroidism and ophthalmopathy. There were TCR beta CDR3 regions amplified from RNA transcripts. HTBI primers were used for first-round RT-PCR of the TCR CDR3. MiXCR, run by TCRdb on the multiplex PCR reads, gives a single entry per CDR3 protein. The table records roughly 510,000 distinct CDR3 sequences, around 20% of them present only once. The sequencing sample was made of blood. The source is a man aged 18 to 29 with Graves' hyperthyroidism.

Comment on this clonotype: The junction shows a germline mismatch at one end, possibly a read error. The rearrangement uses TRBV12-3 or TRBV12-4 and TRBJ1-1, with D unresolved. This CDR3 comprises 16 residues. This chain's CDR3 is CASSFSPALGHTEACF. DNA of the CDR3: TGTGCCAGCAGTTTTTCCCCGGCACTAGGTCACACTGAAGCTTGCTTT.

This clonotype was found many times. CDR3 DNA sequence: TGTGCCAGCAGGATTGACACCAACACTGAAGCTTTCTTT. It specifies CASRIDTNTEAFF. The chain uses TRBV2 and TRBJ1-1; D unclear. The CDR3 totals 13 residues. Trimming shortened V by 6 bases and J by 2 bases, and 10 bases separated the two germline ends. CDR1 and CDR2 from the germline V gene are SNHLY and FYNNEI.

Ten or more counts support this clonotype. The CDR3 DNA reads as TGTGCCAGCAGCTTAGTGATCGGACAGAGTTATGGAAACACCATATATTTT. This encodes CASSLVIGQSYGNTIYF. The chain uses TRBV11-1 and TRBJ1-3; possibly TRBD1 for D (6 bases). CDR1 and CDR2 from the germline V gene are SGHAT and FQDESV (reference sequence). Trimming cost V 1 base and J 3 bases, with 16 bases left between them. The CDR3 runs to 17 residues.

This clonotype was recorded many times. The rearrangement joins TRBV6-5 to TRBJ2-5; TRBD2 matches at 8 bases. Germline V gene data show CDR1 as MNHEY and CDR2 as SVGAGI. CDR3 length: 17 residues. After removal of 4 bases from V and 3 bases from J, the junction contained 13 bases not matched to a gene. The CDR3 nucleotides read TGTGCCAGCAGTTCCCGCGGGAAGCGGGGGACGGAAGAGACCCAGTACTTC. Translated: CASSSRGKRGTEETQYF.

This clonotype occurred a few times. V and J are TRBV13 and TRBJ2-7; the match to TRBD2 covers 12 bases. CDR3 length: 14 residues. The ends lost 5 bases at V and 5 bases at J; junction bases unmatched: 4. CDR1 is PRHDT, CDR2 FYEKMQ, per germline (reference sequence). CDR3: CASSPRLAGDEQYF. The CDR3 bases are TGTGCCAGCAGCCCCCGACTAGCGGGGGACGAGCAGTACTTC.

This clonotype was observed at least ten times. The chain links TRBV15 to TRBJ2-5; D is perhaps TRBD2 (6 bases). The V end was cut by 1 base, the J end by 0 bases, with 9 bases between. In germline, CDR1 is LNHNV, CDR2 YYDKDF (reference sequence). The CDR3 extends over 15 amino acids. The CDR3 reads CATSRGGGYQETQYF. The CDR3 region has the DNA TGTGCCACCAGCAGAGGTGGGGGGTACCAAGAGACCCAGTACTTC.

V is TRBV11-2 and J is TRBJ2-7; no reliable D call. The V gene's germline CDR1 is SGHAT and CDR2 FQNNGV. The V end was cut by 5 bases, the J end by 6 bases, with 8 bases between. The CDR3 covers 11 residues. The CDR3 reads CASSLNSEQYF. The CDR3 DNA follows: TGTGCCAGCAGCCTGAACTCCGAGCAGTACTTC.

The CDR3 loop is CASSFLPGANTEAFF. CDR3 DNA: TGCGCCAGCAGCTTTTTACCCGGGGCAAACACTGAAGCTTTCTTT. The chain couples TRBV5-1 to TRBJ1-1; D possibly corresponds to TRBD1 (5 bases). The V gene's germline CDR1 is SGHRS and CDR2 YFSETQ. V lost 2 bases to trimming and J lost 2 bases, with 13 bases between them. CDR3 length: 15 residues.

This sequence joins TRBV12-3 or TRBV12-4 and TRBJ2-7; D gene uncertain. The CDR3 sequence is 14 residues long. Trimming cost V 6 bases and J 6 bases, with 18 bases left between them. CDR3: CASSPPGLFSEQYF. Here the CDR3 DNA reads TGTGCCAGCAGCCCACCGGGTCTCTTTTCCGAGCAGTACTTC.

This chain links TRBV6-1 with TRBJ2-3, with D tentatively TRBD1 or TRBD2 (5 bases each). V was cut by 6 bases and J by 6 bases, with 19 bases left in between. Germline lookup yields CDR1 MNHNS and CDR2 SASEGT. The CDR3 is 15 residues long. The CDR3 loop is CASRSPGRPTDTQYF. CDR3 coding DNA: TGTGCCAGCAGATCTCCGGGACGCCCGACGGATACGCAGTATTTT.

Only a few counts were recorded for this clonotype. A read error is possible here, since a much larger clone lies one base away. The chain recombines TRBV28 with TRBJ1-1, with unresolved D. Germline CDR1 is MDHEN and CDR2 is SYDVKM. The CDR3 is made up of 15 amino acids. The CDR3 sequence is CASSLFRGGHTETFF. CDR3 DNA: TGTGCCAGCAGTTTATTCCGGGGTGGCCACACTGAAACTTTCTTT.

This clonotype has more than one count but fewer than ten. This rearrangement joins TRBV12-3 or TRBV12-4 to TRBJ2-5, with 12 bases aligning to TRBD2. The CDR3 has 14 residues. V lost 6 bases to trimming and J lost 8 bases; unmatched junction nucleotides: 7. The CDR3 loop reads CASREGLAGSTQYF. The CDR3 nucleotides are TGTGCCAGCAGAGAGGGACTAGCGGGTTCAACCCAGTACTTC.

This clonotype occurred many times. The DNA of the CDR3 is TGTGCCAGCAGCCCGGAGGGGGGCATGGAGGCTTTCTTT. Translating it yields CASSPEGGMEAFF. V usage is TRBV11-2 and J usage is TRBJ1-1, with a possible D match to TRBD1 (6 bases). Germline V gives CDR1 SGHAT, CDR2 FQNNGV. Trimming left V 5 bases short and J 11 bases short, with 18 bases between. This CDR3 is built from 13 residues.

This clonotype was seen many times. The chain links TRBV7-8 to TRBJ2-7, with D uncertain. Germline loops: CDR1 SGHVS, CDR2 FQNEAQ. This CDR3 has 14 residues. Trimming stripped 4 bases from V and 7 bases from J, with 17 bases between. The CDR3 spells CASSSSLHPWEQYF. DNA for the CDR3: TGTGCCAGCAGCTCCTCTTTACACCCTTGGGAGCAGTACTTC.

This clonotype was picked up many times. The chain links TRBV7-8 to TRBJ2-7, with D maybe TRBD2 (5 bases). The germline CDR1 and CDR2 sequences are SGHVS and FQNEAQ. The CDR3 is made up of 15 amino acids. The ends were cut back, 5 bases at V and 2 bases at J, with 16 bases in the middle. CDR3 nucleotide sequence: TGTGCCAGCAGCCCCGGTAGGCAGCGGACCTACGAGCAGTACTTC. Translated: CASSPGRQRTYEQYF.

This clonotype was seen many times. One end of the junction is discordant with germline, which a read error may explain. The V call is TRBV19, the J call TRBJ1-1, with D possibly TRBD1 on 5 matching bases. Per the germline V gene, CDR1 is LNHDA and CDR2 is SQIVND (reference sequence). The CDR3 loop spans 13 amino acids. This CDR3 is CASSWGGDTEAFF. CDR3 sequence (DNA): TGCGCCAGCAGCTGGGGCGGGGACACTGAAGCTTTCTTT.

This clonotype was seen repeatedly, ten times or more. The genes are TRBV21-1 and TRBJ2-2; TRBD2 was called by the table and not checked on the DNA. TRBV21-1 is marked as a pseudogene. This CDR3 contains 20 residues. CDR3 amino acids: CASRGGTGTSGEANTGELFF. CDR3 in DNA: TGTGCCAGCAGGGGAGGGACGGGGACTAGCGGGGAAGCGAACACCGGGGAGCTGTTTTTT.

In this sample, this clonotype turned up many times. Written as DNA, the CDR3 is TGTGCCAGCAGCCCCCTGGGGGGGTCCAATCAGCCCCAGCATTTT. Translated, it gives CASSPLGGSNQPQHF. The chain is built from TRBV6-1 and TRBJ1-5; TRBD1 might be the D (5 bases). The germline V and J ends were trimmed by 6 bases and 3 bases, with 15 bases remaining between them. Germline assignment: CDR1 MNHNS and CDR2 SASEGT. The CDR3 totals 15 residues.

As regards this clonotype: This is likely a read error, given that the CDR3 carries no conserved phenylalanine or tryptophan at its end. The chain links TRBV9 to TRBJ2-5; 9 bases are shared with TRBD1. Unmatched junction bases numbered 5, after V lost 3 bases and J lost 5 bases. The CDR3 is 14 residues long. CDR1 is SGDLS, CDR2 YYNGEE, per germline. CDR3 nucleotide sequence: TGTGCCAGCAGCGCCAGGACAGGGGATGAGACCCAGTACCTC. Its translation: CASSARTGDETQYL.

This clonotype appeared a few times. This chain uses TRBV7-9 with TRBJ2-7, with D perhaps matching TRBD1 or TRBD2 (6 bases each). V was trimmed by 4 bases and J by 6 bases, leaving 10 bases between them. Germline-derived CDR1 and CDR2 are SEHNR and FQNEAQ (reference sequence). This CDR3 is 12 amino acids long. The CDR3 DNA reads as TGTGCCAGCAGCTCCGGGGGCGGCGAGCAGTACTTC. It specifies CASSSGGGEQYF. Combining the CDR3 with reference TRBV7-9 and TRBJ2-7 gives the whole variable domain DTGVSQNPRHKITKRGQNVTFRCDPISEHNRLYWYRQTLGQGPEFLTYFQNEAQLEKSRLLSDRFSAERPKGSFSTLEIQRTEQGDSAMYLCASSSGGGEQYFGPGTRLTVT.

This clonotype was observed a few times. CDR3 DNA sequence: TGTGCCAGCAGAACAGGGAACCCAGATACGCAGTATTTT. As protein: CASRTGNPDTQYF. The V and J genes are TRBV6-1 and TRBJ2-3; D is possibly TRBD1 (6 bases). V lost 6 bases and J lost 4, with 11 bases in between. CDR1 MNHNS and CDR2 SASEGT come from the germline V gene. The CDR3 totals 13 residues.

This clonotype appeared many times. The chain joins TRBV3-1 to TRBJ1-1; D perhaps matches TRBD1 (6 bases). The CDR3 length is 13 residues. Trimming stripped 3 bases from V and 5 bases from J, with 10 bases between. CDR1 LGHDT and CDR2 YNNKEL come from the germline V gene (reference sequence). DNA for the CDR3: TGTGCCAGCAGCCAGGGTAGGGGGACTGAAGCTTTCTTT. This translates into CASSQGRGTEAFF.

CDR3 region: CASSPIATNTGELFF. The CDR3 nucleotides are TGCGCCAGCAGCCCCATAGCAACGAACACCGGGGAGCTGTTTTTT. The V gene is TRBV4-1, the J gene TRBJ2-2; D unresolved. V was pared by 4 bases and J by 0 bases, with 9 bases between. The germline gives CDR1 MGHRA, CDR2 YSYEKL. The CDR3 length is 15 residues.

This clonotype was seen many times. CDR3 protein: CASSLKPGQGNAEAFF. CDR3 in DNA: TGTGCCAGCAGCTTAAAGCCCGGGCAGGGAAACGCTGAAGCTTTCTTT. This chain joins TRBV7-8 and TRBJ1-1; D might be TRBD1 (5 bases). Germline V gene lookup returns CDR1 SGHVS and CDR2 FQNEAQ. The CDR3 totals 16 residues. Trimming left V 2 bases short and J 6 bases short, with 19 bases between.

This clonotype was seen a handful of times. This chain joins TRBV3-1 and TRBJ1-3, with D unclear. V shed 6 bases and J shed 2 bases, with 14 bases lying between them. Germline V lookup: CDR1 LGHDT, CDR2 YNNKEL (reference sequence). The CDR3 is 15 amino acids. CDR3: CASSPRFSTGNTIYF. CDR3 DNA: TGTGCCAGCAGTCCCCGGTTCTCGACTGGAAACACCATATATTTT.